These 18 T cell receptor beta chains were all obtained from the same sample, sequenced in a study of blood T cell repertoires in COVID-19. The assay was immunoSEQ multiplex PCR, and TCRdb's table has in-frame clones only and misses some. Of around 170,000 clones detected, approximately 80% appear once; the ten largest clones hold about 12%. The sample comprised PBMCs or T cells enriched from blood (not recorded which). These receptors originate from a man aged 50 or older who had recovered from COVID-19.

The J gene is TRBJ2-6, the V gene TRBV18; a possible D gene is TRBD2 (5 bases). Trimming took 3 bases from V and 2 from J, leaving 5 bases between them. Germline CDR1 KGHSH, CDR2 LQKENI. The length of the CDR3 is 14 residues. The CDR3, as DNA: TGTGCCAGCTCACCCGGGGCTGGGGCCAACGTCCTGACTTTC. Encoded protein: CASSPGAGANVLTF.

Note on this clone: Other DNA sequences in this specimen translate into the identical CDR3. The rearrangement joins TRBV4-3 to TRBJ1-1, with D possibly TRBD1 on 6 matching bases. CDR1 is LGHNA, CDR2 YSLEER, per germline. With 2 bases removed from V and 0 bases from J, the gap between germline ends came to 10 bases. The CDR3 length is 15 residues. The DNA for the CDR3 is TGCGCCAGCAGCCAAACGACAGGCTTGAACACTGAAGCTTTCTTT. It yields the protein CASSQTTGLNTEAFF.

The chain joins TRBV28 to TRBJ1-6; TRBD1 matches 8 bases. CDR3 size: 16 residues. Germline V gene lookup returns CDR1 MDHEN and CDR2 SYDVKM. V shed 0 bases and J 9 bases; nucleotides not matched to a gene: 7. The CDR3 DNA reads as TGTGCCAGCAGTTTATGGGCGGGACAGGATGGTTCACCCCTCCACTTT. This translates into CASSLWAGQDGSPLHF. The whole variable domain, filled in from reference TRBV28 and TRBJ1-6, reads DVKVTQSSRYLVKRTGEKVFLECVQDMDHENMFWYRQDPGLGLRLIYFSYDVKMKEKGDIPEGYSVSREKKERFSLILESASTNQTSMYLCASSLWAGQDGSPLHFGNGTRLTVT.

The rearrangement links TRBV11-3 to TRBJ2-3; 8 positions match TRBD2. From germline, CDR1 is SGHNT and CDR2 YENEEA. J lost 5 bases, V lost 5 bases, and 6 bases had no gene match. CDR3 length: 14 residues. Here the CDR3 reads CASSRGGPGDTQYF. The CDR3 DNA sequence: TGTGCCAGCAGCCGCGGGGGGCCTGGAGATACGCAGTATTTT. The full variable domain, rest sourced from reference TRBV11-3 and TRBJ2-3, is EAGVVQSPRYKIIEKKQPVAFWCNPISGHNTLYWYLQNLGQGPELLIRYENEEAVDDSQLPKDRFSAERLKGVDSTLKIQPAELGDSAVYLCASSRGGPGDTQYFGPGTRLTVL.

As regards this clone: Other DNA sequences in the same sample also yield this CDR3. The genes are TRBV10-3 and TRBJ2-3, with D maybe TRBD2 (6 bases). Germline CDR1 ENHRY, CDR2 SYGVKD. The length of the CDR3 is 12 residues. The V and J ends lost 8 bases and 6 bases respectively, with 12 bases between them. This CDR3 reads CAISGGGDTQYF. Here the CDR3 DNA reads TGTGCCATCTCCGGGGGTGGCGATACGCAGTATTTT.

The CDR3 DNA sequence: TGTGCCAGCAGAGTACTTAGCTCCTACAATGAGCAGTTCTTC. It is translated as CASRVLSSYNEQFF. This chain joins TRBV27 and TRBJ2-1; D is ambiguous. The germline V gene has CDR1 MNHEY and CDR2 SMNVEV (reference sequence). V gave up 6 bases and J gave up 0 bases, with 9 bases separating them. CDR3 length equals 14 residues.

For the CDR3, the DNA is TGTGCCAGCAGCCCCAAGCCCCAGGGGGCCTCTGAAGCTTTCTTT. This translates into CASSPKPQGASEAFF. The rearrangement links TRBV4-2 to TRBJ1-1, with TRBD1 matching over 8 bases. Germline values: CDR1 LGHNA, CDR2 YNFKEQ. The CDR3 length is 15 residues. V shed 4 bases, J shed 6 bases, and the junction held 10 bases outside the gene matches.

This clone was recorded once. The rearrangement uses TRBV7-6 and TRBJ2-1; 7 positions match TRBD2. This CDR3 spans 15 amino acids. With V trimmed by 5 bases and J by 8 bases, 12 bases remained unmatched. Germline V CDR1 and CDR2: SGHVS, FNYEAQ. The CDR3 region is CASSTRLATSHEQFF. The CDR3 DNA reads TGTGCCAGCAGCACGAGACTAGCTACTTCCCATGAGCAGTTCTTC.

The chain is built from TRBV6-5 and TRBJ2-1, with 9 bases lining up with TRBD1. Germline V lookup: CDR1 MNHEY, CDR2 SVGAGI. The length of the CDR3 is 14 residues. Germline trimming cut 7 bases from V and 13 bases from J; bases unmatched to any gene: 14. The CDR3 DNA reads as TGTGCCAGCAAACGCCCGGGACAGGGTGACCGACAGTTCTTC. This encodes CASKRPGQGDRQFF.

This rearrangement joins TRBV3-1 (or the pseudogene TRBV3-2) to TRBJ1-1; D unclear. The CDR3 spans 13 residues. V was cut by 3 bases and J by 3 bases, with 8 bases left in between. CDR1 is LGHDT and CDR2 is YNNKEL in the germline V gene (reference sequence). CDR3: CASSQGVYTEAFF. The CDR3 DNA sequence: TGTGCCAGCAGCCAGGGAGTATACACTGAAGCTTTCTTT.

As regards this clone: The junction departs from germline at one end; a sequencing error may be responsible. This chain links TRBV7-7 with TRBJ2-2, with a weak D call TRBD2 (6 bases). The CDR3 totals 16 residues. In germline, CDR1 is SSHAT, CDR2 FNYEAQ (reference sequence). The DNA for the CDR3 is TGTGCTAGCAGCTTAGCGGCAGGGTTTAACACCGGGGAGCTGTTTTTT. Its translation: CASSLAAGFNTGELFF. Filled out from reference TRBV7-7 and TRBJ2-2, the complete variable domain reads GAGVSQSPRYKVTKRGQDVTLRCDPISSHATLYWYQQALGQGPEFLTYFNYEAQPDKSGLPSDRFSAERPEGSISTLTIQRTEQRDSAMYRCASSLAAGFNTGELFFGEGSRLTVL.

DNA of the CDR3: TGCGCCAGCTCCGCTTCAGGGATACTCTCTGGAAACACCATATATTTT. This gives the protein CASSASGILSGNTIYF. The chain combines TRBV5-1 with TRBJ1-3; a weak D match, TRBD1 (5 bases). Germline-derived CDR1 and CDR2 are SGHRS and YFSETQ. The CDR3 runs to 16 residues. With 7 bases removed from V and 0 bases from J, the gap between germline ends came to 17 bases.

The chain recombines TRBV7-6 with TRBJ1-1; unclear D gene. The germline V gene encodes CDR1 SGHVS and CDR2 FNYEAQ. Trimming left V 2 bases short and J 1 base short, with 5 bases between. The CDR3 length is 13 residues. CDR3 in amino acids: CASSLNGNTEAFF. The CDR3 DNA reads as TGTGCCAGCAGCTTAAACGGGAACACTGAAGCTTTCTTT.

V and J are TRBV5-1 and TRBJ1-4, with 8 positions matching TRBD1. This CDR3 region has 16 residues. Germline trimming cut 5 bases from V and 4 bases from J; bases unmatched to any gene: 10. The germline V gene encodes CDR1 SGHRS and CDR2 YFSETQ. CDR3 in amino acids: CASRTGQGRDNEKLFF. The CDR3 nucleotides read TGCGCCAGCAGAACCGGACAGGGCAGGGATAATGAAAAACTGTTTTTT.

The V gene is TRBV4-3, the J gene TRBJ1-4, with 8 bases identical to TRBD1. Unmatched junction bases numbered 8, after V lost 4 bases and J lost 4 bases. CDR1 is LGHNA and CDR2 is YSLEER in the germline V gene. The length of the CDR3 is 16 residues. The CDR3 bases are TGCGCCAGCAGCCCCGGACAGGGCAGGGGTAATGAAAAACTGTTTTTT. Amino acid sequence: CASSPGQGRGNEKLFF.

CDR3: CASSDSLAGGPDTQYF. CDR3 bases: TGTGCCAGCAGTGACTCTCTAGCGGGGGGGCCAGATACGCAGTATTTT. The V gene is TRBV6-4, the J gene TRBJ2-3; TRBD2 agrees at 12 bases. This CDR3 is built from 16 residues. The ends lost 0 bases at V and 4 bases at J; junction bases unmatched: 2. The V gene's germline CDR1 is MRHNA and CDR2 SNTAGT.

This clone was detected a few times. This chain joins TRBV19 and TRBJ1-5; perhaps TRBD1 as D (6 bases). Between the trimmed V and J ends, which lost 11 bases and 6 bases, there was a span of 14 bases. Germline CDR1 and CDR2: LNHDA and SQIVND (reference sequence). This CDR3 region has 12 residues. Here the CDR3 reads CAAWGQGQPQHF. CDR3 nucleotides: TGTGCCGCCTGGGGGCAAGGTCAGCCCCAGCATTTT.

V gene TRBV21-1 combines with J gene TRBJ1-1; the D segment call TRBD1 is taken from the table without a DNA check. TRBV21-1 has pseudogene status. The length of the CDR3 is 18 residues. The CDR3 coding sequence is TGTGCCAGCAGCAAGGAGAGGGGGCGCCCCCGGGGTGGGACTGAAGCTTTCTTT. It specifies CASSKERGRPRGGTEAFF.